This paragraph reports one T cell receptor (beta chain). No antigen is known for it. These data are taken from a study of OX40 agonist ivuxolimab in advanced cancers. Overall study results and limits: Fewer expanded clones were found on average in CD4+ than in CD8+ T cells. Nonresponders, in some cases, also had low normalized T-cell clonal expansion.

Germline V gene sequence: CDR1 SNHLY, CDR2 FYNNEI. With 7 bases removed from V and 2 bases from J, the gap between germline ends came to 12 bases. The CDR3 is made up of 14 amino acids. Libraries were prepared by immunoSEQ multiplex PCR; TCRdb keeps only in-frame clonotypes and omits some of them. The sample lists roughly 30,000 clones; more than 70% were seen once. The chain couples TRBV2 to TRBJ2-1; TRBD1 is a possible D gene (5 bases). This receptor was obtained from an adult with an advanced solid tumor such as melanoma, head and neck, liver or kidney cancer. The input for sequencing was CD4+ or CD8+ T cells sorted from blood, taken in a trial of the OX40 agonist ivuxolimab. The CDR3, as DNA: TGTGCCAGCACTAAGGGGCCCCCCTACAATGAGCAGTTCTTC. Protein: CASTKGPPYNEQFF.